This entry lists 7 T cell receptor beta chains sequenced from one sample in a study of CD8+ T cells in alopecia areata. Treatment reported: oral pan-JAK inhibitor, 5-10 mg twice daily. Sequencing templates came from extracted RNA that was reverse transcribed into cDNA. Generated by immunoSEQ multiplex PCR, the TCRdb table keeps only in-frame clones and is missing some. The sample yields about 74,000 clones, over 25% seen once. The sample in question was CD8+ T cells sorted from blood, obtained at week 4, from a patient treated with tofacitinib. Source of these receptors: a human donor with alopecia areata.

V is TRBV30 and J is TRBJ2-7; D remains ambiguous. The end of the DNA fits TRBJ2-1 better, so the J call may be wrong. The CDR3 covers 12 residues. CDR1 and CDR2 (germline): GTSNPN, SVGIG (reference sequence). CDR3 in DNA: TGTGCCTGGAGTCCGGTCTACAATGAGCAGTTCTTC. It encodes CAWSPVYNEQFF.

This chain connects TRBV15 to TRBJ2-1; no clear D. The V gene's germline CDR1 is LNHNV and CDR2 YYDKDF (reference sequence). The CDR3 consists of 13 residues. V lost 2 bases to trimming and J lost 4 bases, with 6 bases between them. The CDR3 reads CATSRTRYNEQFF. DNA of the CDR3: TGTGCCACCAGCAGAACAAGGTACAATGAGCAGTTCTTC.

This clone was observed a few times. V and J are TRBV11-1 and TRBJ2-7; the D gene is possibly TRBD2 (6 bases). The CDR3 consists of 12 residues. Trimming took 5 bases from V and 5 from J, leaving 10 bases between them. Germline lookup yields CDR1 SGHAT and CDR2 FQDESV (reference sequence). Here the CDR3 reads CASSPRGDEQYF. CDR3 DNA: TGTGCCAGCAGCCCGCGGGGTGACGAGCAGTACTTC.

The chain joins TRBV29-1 to TRBJ2-7; no clear D gene. V gave up 3 bases and J gave up 0 bases, with 6 bases separating them. CDR1 is SQVTM and CDR2 is ANQGSEA in the germline V gene. This CDR3 is built from 12 residues. The CDR3 DNA sequence: TGCAGCGTTGAGGCTAGCTCCTACGAGCAGTACTTC. Its translation: CSVEASSYEQYF.

The CDR3 region is CAWSVQDEQFF. CDR3 nucleotides: TGTGCCTGGAGTGTACAGGATGAGCAGTTCTTC. The chain joins TRBV30 to TRBJ2-1; D may be TRBD1 (5 bases). V was pared by 0 bases and J by 8 bases, with 5 bases between. Germline V lookup: CDR1 GTSNPN, CDR2 SVGIG (reference sequence). The CDR3 runs to 11 residues.

The CDR3 spells CASSTGTGAAGQYF. The CDR3 region has the DNA TGTGCCAGTAGTACCGGGACAGGGGCTGCGGGGCAGTACTTC. The J gene is TRBJ2-7, the V gene TRBV19; 10 nucleotides line up with TRBD1. The CDR3 consists of 14 residues. V was clipped by 4 bases and J by 9 bases; unmatched bases: 9. Germline CDR1 is LNHDA and CDR2 is SQIVND (reference sequence). Full variable domain (outside the CDR3, taken from reference TRBV19 and TRBJ2-7): DGGITQSPKYLFRKEGQNVTLSCEQNLNHDAMYWYRQDPGQGLRLIYYSQIVNDFQKGDIAEGYSVSREKKESFPLTVTSAQKNPTAFYLCASSTGTGAAGQYFGPGTRLTVT.

This clone has only a few counts. The chain couples TRBV29-1 to TRBJ2-7; D uncertain. V shed 4 bases and J shed 4 bases, with 14 bases lying between them. Germline V gene data show CDR1 as SQVTM and CDR2 as ANQGSEA. This CDR3 spans 13 amino acids. The CDR3 DNA sequence: TGCAGCGTTGGGTGGGATGAGGATTACGAGCAGTACTTC. It translates to CSVGWDEDYEQYF.